This T cell receptor beta chain was found in a study of OX40 agonist ivuxolimab in advanced cancers. Study information: Three individuals attained partial responses, comprising one hepatocellular carcinoma case and two cutaneous melanoma cases.

Profiled with immunoSEQ multiplex PCR; TCRdb holds only in-frame clones, not every one. In the table there are 52,000 or so clones, roughly 80% of which are singletons. The source was CD4+ or CD8+ T cells sorted from blood, collected in a trial of the OX40 agonist ivuxolimab. The TCR sequence derives from an adult with an advanced solid tumor such as melanoma, head and neck, liver or kidney cancer.

DNA of the CDR3: TGTGCCAGCAGCCCTGGACAGGGAGCTAACTATGGCTACACCTTC. Its translation: CASSPGQGANYGYTF. The genes are TRBV11-1 and TRBJ1-2; 8 nucleotides agree with TRBD1. Per germline, CDR1 SGHAT and CDR2 FQDESV (reference sequence). The trim removed 5 bases at V and 0 bases at J, leaving 5 bases unmatched. CDR3 length: 15 residues.